Listed here are 23 T cell receptor beta chains from one sample, sequenced in a study of radiation and T cells in renal cell carcinoma. Here immunoSEQ multiplex PCR was the method, and the copy in TCRdb shows in-frame clones only, minus some. The table shows about 23,000 clones, with 45% to 65% occurring only once. Noted treatment: treatment-naive control, cytoreductive nephrectomy. The specimen was tumor tissue, collected from a patient whose treatment was nephrectomy without radiotherapy. Source of these receptors: a human donor with renal cell carcinoma.

The rearrangement uses TRBV13 and TRBJ1-1; 9 bases line up with TRBD1. The CDR3 extends over 14 amino acids. The germline CDR1 and CDR2 sequences are PRHDT and FYEKMQ (reference sequence). V lost 5 bases, J lost 2 bases, and 3 bases stayed unmatched. The CDR3 spells CASSKDRGNTEAFF. As DNA, the CDR3 is TGTGCCAGCAGCAAGGACAGGGGAAACACTGAAGCTTTCTTT.

This clone was observed a handful of times. The rearrangement uses TRBV7-2 and TRBJ2-2, with D uncertain. V lost 0 bases and J lost 4, with 6 bases in between. CDR1 and CDR2 (germline): SGHTA, FQGNSA. The CDR3 runs to 14 residues. CDR3 protein: CASSLARGTGELFF. In nucleotides, the CDR3 is TGTGCCAGCAGCTTAGCCCGCGGCACCGGGGAGCTGTTTTTT.

The table lists this clone with a few counts. The rearrangement links TRBV7-2 to TRBJ2-7; the D is unclear. There are 13 residues in the CDR3. Germline V CDR1 and CDR2: SGHTA, FQGNSA. Trimming removed 0 bases at V and 2 bases at J, with 5 bases between. The CDR3 DNA reads as TGTGCCAGCAGCTTAGCAGGGCCCTACGAGCAGTACTTC. This sequence encodes CASSLAGPYEQYF.

V is TRBV4-3 and J is TRBJ2-4; D tentatively fits TRBD1 or TRBD2 (5 bases each). Germline lookup yields CDR1 LGHNA and CDR2 YSLEER. V lost 0 bases, J lost 7 bases, and 13 bases lay in between. The CDR3 covers 15 residues. This chain's CDR3 is CASSQDKGRYNIQYF. In DNA, the CDR3 is TGCGCCAGCAGCCAAGATAAGGGGAGATATAACATTCAGTACTTC.

In this sample, this clone turned up a few times. The genes are TRBV27 and TRBJ1-3, with D perhaps TRBD1 (5 bases). Trimming removed 5 bases from V and 4 bases from J, with 12 bases in between. The CDR3 covers 14 residues. CDR1 and CDR2 from the germline V gene are MNHEY and SMNVEV (reference sequence). CDR3 coding DNA: TGTGCCAGCAGTAGTGCAGGGTCGGGAAACACCATATATTTT. Protein product: CASSSAGSGNTIYF.

V usage is TRBV15 and J usage is TRBJ2-7; the match to TRBD1 covers 9 bases. The CDR3 sequence is 16 residues long. V trimming: 5 bases; J trimming: 4 bases; junction bases outside the gene matches: 12. From germline, CDR1 is LNHNV and CDR2 YYDKDF (reference sequence). CDR3 DNA sequence: TGTGCCACCAGCCATCGACCGGGACAGGGTATATACGAGCAGTACTTC. It translates to CATSHRPGQGIYEQYF.

There are a few counts of this clone. This chain connects TRBV6-5 to TRBJ1-5; D is perhaps TRBD1 (5 bases). Trimming removed 4 bases at V and 0 bases at J, with 10 bases between. This CDR3 region has 15 residues. The germline CDR1 and CDR2 sequences are MNHEY and SVGAGI. The CDR3 region is CASSSTENSNQPQHF. DNA for the CDR3: TGTGCCAGCAGTTCGACAGAGAATAGCAATCAGCCCCAGCATTTT.

The chain recombines TRBV6-1 with TRBJ2-3; 8 nucleotides align to TRBD2. Germline CDR1 and CDR2: MNHNS and SASEGT. The CDR3 covers 18 residues. V gave up 2 bases and J gave up 2 bases; unmatched junction bases: 12. CDR3 residues: CASSERRGVLPATDTQYF. As DNA, the CDR3 is TGTGCCAGCAGTGAACGGCGGGGGGTTCTTCCGGCCACAGATACGCAGTATTTT.

This rearrangement joins TRBV4-3 to TRBJ1-6, with D hard to call. V was cut by 1 base and J by 8 bases, with 9 bases left in between. The length of the CDR3 is 14 residues. Looked up from germline, CDR1 is LGHNA and CDR2 is YSLEER. The CDR3 coding sequence is TGCGCCAGCAGCCAAGCAGAACCCGATTCACCCCTCCACTTT. This encodes CASSQAEPDSPLHF.

The J gene is TRBJ1-2, the V gene TRBV9; TRBD1 aligns across 8 bases. CDR1 SGDLS and CDR2 YYNGEE come from the germline V gene. Germline trimming cut 3 bases from V and 7 bases from J; bases unmatched to any gene: 11. The CDR3 totals 15 residues. CDR3 nucleotides: TGTGCCAGCAGCGATAGACGGACAGGGCAGGTTGGCTACACCTTC. This codes for CASSDRRTGQVGYTF. The full variable domain, its missing parts supplied by reference TRBV9 and TRBJ1-2, is DSGVTQTPKHLITATGQRVTLRCSPRSGDLSVYWYQQSLDQGLQFLIQYYNGEERAKGNILERFSAQQFPDLHSELNLSSLELGDSALYFCASSDRRTGQVGYTFGSGTRLTVV.

The V call is TRBV5-1, the J call TRBJ2-7, with D tentatively TRBD1 (5 bases). The V and J ends lost 1 base and 5 bases respectively, with 16 bases between them. Germline V lookup: CDR1 SGHRS, CDR2 YFSETQ. The CDR3 has 15 residues. The CDR3 DNA follows: TGCGCCAGCAGCTTGAGAACAGGAGAAGTCAACGAGCAGTACTTC. Translation gives CASSLRTGEVNEQYF.

The DNA for the CDR3 is TGTGCCAGCAGCTTCGGGTGGCAGGGGAACACCGGGGAGCTGTTTTTT. Protein: CASSFGWQGNTGELFF. The chain combines TRBV5-6 with TRBJ2-2; weak D call: TRBD1 (5 bases). The germline V and J ends were trimmed by 2 bases and 1 base, with 12 bases remaining between them. The CDR3 contains 16 residues. Germline V CDR1 and CDR2: SGHDT, YYEEEE. Full variable domain (outside the CDR3, taken from reference TRBV5-6 and TRBJ2-2): DAGVTQSPTHLIKTRGQQVTLRCSPKSGHDTVSWYQQALGQGPQFIFQYYEEEERQRGNFPDRFSGHQFPNYSSELNVNALLLGDSALYLCASSFGWQGNTGELFFGEGSRLTVL.

The chain carries TRBV19 and TRBJ1-4, with 9 bases lining up with TRBD1. This CDR3 is 16 amino acids long. CDR1 and CDR2 from the germline V gene are LNHDA and SQIVND (reference sequence). Trimming took 3 bases from V and 6 from J; bases not matched to a gene: 8. CDR3 amino acids: CASSIRGRTGDEKLFF. As DNA, the CDR3 is TGTGCCAGTAGTATTCGGGGGCGGACAGGGGATGAAAAACTGTTTTTT.

The chain combines TRBV7-8 with TRBJ2-1; tentative D call: TRBD1 (5 bases). V lost 1 base and J 3 bases, leaving 13 bases between the germline ends. This CDR3 region has 16 residues. CDR1 SGHVS and CDR2 FQNEAQ come from the germline V gene. As DNA, the CDR3 is TGTGCCAGCAGCTTAGGTTATGGGGCCATCTACAATGAGCAGTTCTTC. Translating gives CASSLGYGAIYNEQFF.

About this clone: This sample also contains other DNA sequences that code for the same CDR3. The CDR3 here is CSVADSNQPQHF. The CDR3 region has the DNA TGCAGCGTTGCCGATAGCAATCAGCCCCAGCATTTT. The chain uses TRBV29-1 and TRBJ1-5; D call uncertain. Germline CDR1 reads SQVTM; CDR2 reads ANQGSEA. Trimming removed 4 bases from V and 0 bases from J, with 4 bases in between. The CDR3 contains 12 residues.

This clone has just a few counts. The V gene is TRBV19, the J gene TRBJ1-2; 7 bases are a match to TRBD1. CDR3 length equals 13 residues. V lost 6 bases to trimming and J lost 7 bases; unmatched junction nucleotides: 8. The V gene's germline CDR1 is LNHDA and CDR2 SQIVND (reference sequence). The CDR3 nucleotides read TGTGCCAGTAGCCCCGACAGGGTGGGTGGCTACACCTTC. It yields the protein CASSPDRVGGYTF. The full variable domain, rest sourced from reference TRBV19 and TRBJ1-2, is DGGITQSPKYLFRKEGQNVTLSCEQNLNHDAMYWYRQDPGQGLRLIYYSQIVNDFQKGDIAEGYSVSREKKESFPLTVTSAQKNPTAFYLCASSPDRVGGYTFGSGTRLTVV.

In its sample, this clone was seen once. The chain links TRBV7-9 to TRBJ2-7; 11 positions agree with TRBD2. V shed 7 bases and J 0 bases; nucleotides not matched to a gene: 5. This CDR3 is built from 15 residues. The germline CDR1 and CDR2 sequences are SEHNR and FQNEAQ (reference sequence). The chain's CDR3 is CASTHSGGASYEQYF. Written as DNA, the CDR3 is TGTGCCAGCACCCATAGCGGGGGGGCCTCCTACGAGCAGTACTTC.

The J gene is TRBJ2-3, the V gene TRBV7-6; 15 nucleotides agree with TRBD2. The germline gives CDR1 SGHVS, CDR2 FNYEAQ. Trimming cost V 1 base and J 4 bases; bases outside gene matches: 9. The CDR3 length is 19 residues. CDR3 nucleotides: TGTGCCAGCAGCTTAGTCGGTAGGACTAGCGGGGGGGCCGCAGATACGCAGTATTTT. It encodes CASSLVGRTSGGAADTQYF.

The rearrangement uses TRBV27 and TRBJ1-6; D is perhaps TRBD1 (6 bases). The germline CDR1 and CDR2 sequences are MNHEY and SMNVEV (reference sequence). Trimming cost V 5 bases and J 5 bases, with 13 bases left between them. The CDR3 is 15 residues long. Here the CDR3 reads CASSTGTTNNSPLHF. CDR3 coding DNA: TGTGCCAGCAGTACAGGGACAACTAATAATTCACCCCTCCACTTT.

This clone was counted only a few times. This chain joins TRBV7-9 and TRBJ2-2, with a possible D match to TRBD2 (5 bases). Trimming left V 5 bases short and J 4 bases short, with 8 bases between. Germline CDR1 and CDR2: SEHNR and FQNEAQ (reference sequence). The CDR3 totals 13 residues. The CDR3 DNA reads TGTGCCAGCAGCCTTGAGGGCACCGGGGAGCTGTTTTTT. Its protein product is CASSLEGTGELFF.

V gene TRBV5-1 combines with J gene TRBJ2-7; no clear D. Germline CDR1 reads SGHRS; CDR2 reads YFSETQ. The CDR3 is made up of 14 amino acids. Trimming cost V 4 bases and J 1 base, with 12 bases left between them. CDR3 in amino acids: CASSDVGQSYEQYF. The CDR3 DNA is TGCGCCAGCAGCGATGTTGGGCAGTCCTACGAGCAGTACTTC.

The chain uses TRBV5-1 and TRBJ2-3; D is tentatively TRBD1 or TRBD2 (6 bases each). Germline V lookup: CDR1 SGHRS, CDR2 YFSETQ. V shed 4 bases and J shed 1 base, with 13 bases lying between them. This CDR3 has 15 amino acids. CDR3 region: CASSGGTPRTDTQYF. The CDR3 coding sequence is TGCGCCAGCAGCGGAGGGACACCCCGCACAGATACGCAGTATTTT.

This clone was seen a few times. The rearrangement links TRBV4-2 to TRBJ1-5; the D gene is possibly TRBD1 (6 bases). Trimming took off 0 bases at V and 0 bases at J, with 15 bases between the two ends. This CDR3 is 18 amino acids long. Germline V CDR1 and CDR2: LGHNA, YNFKEQ. The CDR3 sequence: CASSQDRQTGNSNQPQHF. For the CDR3, the DNA is TGTGCCAGCAGCCAAGACCGCCAGACAGGAAATAGCAATCAGCCCCAGCATTTT.